The table lists the clone carrying this T cell receptor (beta chain) with a few counts. This sample was taken from a study of T-cell memory formation after mild COVID-19. TCRdb passed the 5' RACE reads through MiXCR, listing each CDR3 protein once. Among 350,000 to 450,000 distinct CDR3 sequences listed, roughly an eighth were seen once. The CDR3 has 16 residues. V was cut by 1 base and J by 9 bases, with 19 bases left in between. Per germline, CDR1 MNHNS and CDR2 SASEGT. The chain couples TRBV6-1 to TRBJ1-5; a weak D match, TRBD1 (6 bases). Sequenced material: PBMCs or a T cell subset sorted from them (not recorded which). The origin of this receptor is a man aged 18 to 30 who had mild COVID-19 (a few samples of this study predate the infection). Cell type and time point are not known. The CDR3 spells CASSEGAGPGARPQHF. In DNA, the CDR3 is TGTGCCAGCAGTGAAGGAGCTGGCCCAGGGGCCAGGCCCCAGCATTTT.